This TCR beta chain was found in a study of post-analysis software for immune sequencing data. V lost 6 bases and J 6 bases, leaving 12 bases between the germline ends. This CDR3 has 14 residues. Study findings and constraints: The normalized Chao1 diversity of multiple sclerosis patients was significantly lower than that of controls. In patients, roughly five TRBV segments were more frequent than in controls, with TRBV5-6, TRBV5-1 and TRBV20-1 among them. The F measure placed samples prepared in the same batch into strongly shared clusters.

A few counts support this clonotype. What it recognizes is unknown. TCR beta cDNA libraries had unique molecular identifiers. The yield from roughly 1 to 10 million T cells was 500,000 or so cDNA molecules in total. TCRdb used MiXCR to reprocess the PCR reads, holding one entry per CDR3 protein. The sample has 650,000 to 850,000 distinct CDR3 sequences, approximately 44% seen once. The sequence derives from a girl under 18 with multiple sclerosis. The gene calls are TRBV12-3 or TRBV12-4 and TRBJ1-6; D remains ambiguous. The sequenced sample consisted of blood. CDR3 in DNA: TGTGCCAGCAGCTCCGGGAACCTTAATTCACCCCTCCACTTT. It is translated as CASSSGNLNSPLHF.